This T cell receptor beta chain was sequenced during a study of T cell changes during pregnancy in multiple sclerosis. Clones were read by immunoSEQ multiplex PCR, and TCRdb kept only the in-frame ones, dropping some. Of tens of thousands of clones listed, approximately 90% are singletons. Per the germline V gene, CDR1 is MGHRA and CDR2 is YSYEKL. The CDR3 contains 16 residues. Trimming pared 3 bases from V and 3 bases from J, leaving 17 bases between. Sequencing was performed on peripheral blood, taken in the third trimester of pregnancy. The source of this sequence is a female donor with multiple sclerosis, enrolled in a pregnancy study. The rearrangement uses TRBV4-1 and TRBJ1-2; no clear D gene. The CDR3 loop reads CASSQVLQSAHYGYTF. DNA for the CDR3: TGCGCCAGCAGCCAGGTCCTTCAGAGCGCTCACTATGGCTACACCTTC.